This is a list of T cell receptor beta chains from one sample in a study of CXCR3-negative and CXCR3-positive naive CD8 T cells. TCRdb re-analyzed the 5' RACE reads; it lists each CDR3 protein once, without DNA. The sample totals 150,000 to 180,000 distinct CDR3 sequences; its top ten clones hold 0.45% to 0.55%. The sample taken for sequencing was naive CXCR3+ CD8+ T cells from blood. Receptor source: a human donor in good health. Some clones in this sample may be carry-over from other donors' samples. Both conserved end residues are part of each CDR3.

CDR3: CASGVGTGLYEQYF
J: TRBJ2-7
length: 14
V: TRBV6-5

CDR3: CSASGQGALGYTF
J: TRBJ1-2
length: 13
V: TRBV29-1

CDR3: CASSQAEANRETQYF
J: TRBJ2-5
length: 15
V: TRBV4-2

CDR3: CASSPSPGIETPGSCFF
J: TRBJ2-2
length: 17
V: TRBV23-1

CDR3: CSVVGDAGEPFF
J: TRBJ2-2
length: 12
V: TRBV29-1

CDR3: CASSNLILRTETNYGYTF
J: TRBJ1-2
length: 18
V: TRBV28

CDR3: CASSYPASGSYNEQFF
J: TRBJ2-1
length: 16
V: TRBV27

CDR3: CASSHGTGGYEQYF
J: TRBJ2-7
length: 14
V: TRBV5-6

CDR3: CASNLGLAEREQYF
J: TRBJ2-7
length: 14
V: TRBV19

CDR3: CASSVSSGSYEQYF
J: TRBJ2-7
length: 14
V: TRBV9

CDR3: CAIRDRDNQPQHF
J: TRBJ1-5
length: 13
V: TRBV10-3

CDR3: CASSQGLAGGGTGELFF
J: TRBJ2-2
length: 17
V: TRBV4-3

CDR3: CASSSSDRGGIQSNEQFF
J: TRBJ2-1
length: 18
V: TRBV7-9

CDR3: CASSPSDRVNEQFF
J: TRBJ2-1
length: 14
V: TRBV7-9

CDR3: CASSQDVGLAFNEQFF
J: TRBJ2-1
length: 16
V: TRBV3-1

CDR3: CASSSGTSGWAYNEQFF
J: TRBJ2-1
length: 17
V: TRBV7-9

CDR3: CASGSSSQETQYF
J: TRBJ2-5
length: 13
V: TRBV7-2

CDR3: CASSRQPSNEQYF
J: TRBJ2-7
length: 13
V: TRBV7-9

CDR3: CASSPTRGYEQYF
J: TRBJ2-7
length: 13
V: TRBV6-6

CDR3: CSARDTGTSYEQYF
J: TRBJ2-7
length: 14
V: TRBV20-1

CDR3: CASSQAGGRVTEAFF
J: TRBJ1-1
length: 15
V: TRBV4-1

CDR3: CASSSRNGVTYEQYF
J: TRBJ2-7
length: 15
V: TRBV7-2

CDR3: CSVVTGVGEQFF
J: TRBJ2-1
length: 12
V: TRBV29-1

CDR3: CARGGDTSGRKYGEQFF
J: TRBJ2-1
length: 17
V: TRBV2

CDR3: CASSYPGQTSYNEQFF
J: TRBJ2-1
length: 16
V: TRBV12-3/TRBV12-4

CDR3: CASNPGPQGGYTF
J: TRBJ1-2
length: 13
V: TRBV25-1

CDR3: CASSRAGQETQYF
J: TRBJ2-5
length: 13
V: TRBV7-8

CDR3: CSASGGPGTGELFF
J: TRBJ2-2
length: 14
V: TRBV20-1

CDR3: CASSPGPGTGWYNEQFF
J: TRBJ2-1
length: 17
V: TRBV7-9

CDR3: CASSSGYTTYEQYF
J: TRBJ2-7
length: 14
V: TRBV28

CDR3: CSGTTGTSRGRFSYNEQFF
J: TRBJ2-1
length: 19
V: TRBV29-1

CDR3: CASSYPLIPQTPSSYNEQFF
J: TRBJ2-1
length: 20
V: TRBV28

CDR3: CASSPGPSPHEQYF
J: TRBJ2-7
length: 14
V: TRBV13

CDR3: CSVVTANTEAFF
J: TRBJ1-1
length: 12
V: TRBV29-1

CDR3: CSVVIGGYEQYF
J: TRBJ2-7
length: 12
V: TRBV29-1

CDR3: CSVGFDQDYGYTF
J: TRBJ1-2
length: 13
V: TRBV29-1

CDR3: CASSPGLYQETQYF
J: TRBJ2-5
length: 14
V: TRBV11-2

CDR3: CASSQDSGSGNTIYF
J: TRBJ1-3
length: 15
V: TRBV4-3

CDR3: CASSFGAGTGELFF
J: TRBJ2-2
length: 14
V: TRBV5-1

CDR3: CASRGAGEQFF
J: TRBJ2-1
length: 11
V: TRBV2

CDR3: CASSVVPGDGYTF
J: TRBJ1-2
length: 13
V: TRBV5-8

CDR3: CASSQDSQGQYEQYF
J: TRBJ2-7
length: 15
V: TRBV3-1

CDR3: CASSQDSGLETQYF
J: TRBJ2-5
length: 14
V: TRBV4-1

CDR3: CASSPSHGFSFYNEQFF
J: TRBJ2-1
length: 17
V: TRBV28

CDR3: CSAHSSAGRGSSYEQYF
J: TRBJ2-7
length: 17
V: TRBV20-1

CDR3: CASSLSGYYNEQFF
J: TRBJ2-1
length: 14
V: TRBV11-2

CDR3: CSARGIEEDNSPLHF
J: TRBJ1-6
length: 15
V: TRBV20-1

CDR3: CASSLPAGSLYEQYF
J: TRBJ2-7
length: 15
V: TRBV28

CDR3: CASSQVLDNEQFF
J: TRBJ2-1
length: 13
V: TRBV14

CDR3: CASSQDKGLYEQYF
J: TRBJ2-7
length: 14
V: TRBV14

CDR3: CATGIVGNTGELFF
J: TRBJ2-2
length: 14
V: TRBV6-2/TRBV6-3

CDR3: CASSPRAPGGWDTEAFF
J: TRBJ1-1
length: 17
V: TRBV7-2

CDR3: CASSLDGAHEQYF
J: TRBJ2-7
length: 13
V: TRBV5-1

CDR3: CASSLAGSEQFF
J: TRBJ2-1
length: 12
V: TRBV5-1

CDR3: CASRGVAGEETQYF
J: TRBJ2-5
length: 14
V: TRBV28

CDR3: CSVAPGGYEQYF
J: TRBJ2-7
length: 12
V: TRBV29-1

CDR3: CASSRGLAGYNEQFF
J: TRBJ2-1
length: 15
V: TRBV7-3

CDR3: CASSGTVSSYEQYF
J: TRBJ2-7
length: 14
V: TRBV11-2

CDR3: CASSYSVSGPSSYNEQFF
J: TRBJ2-1
length: 18
V: TRBV6-2/TRBV6-3

CDR3: CASSLWGTEAFF
J: TRBJ1-1
length: 12
V: TRBV7-9